The 27 T cell receptor beta chains below were found in one sample sequenced in a study of CD8+CD57+ T cells in acquired aplastic anemia (dated by TCRdb to 2017 to 2018). These reads were obtained on an Illumina HiSeq 2000. Genomic DNA was used as template for profiling of TCR beta VDJ combinations and CDR3 sequences. TCRdb cleaned the public reads at Q25 with fastp, built clones with MiXCR and kept in-frame beta chains. CDR3 protein sequences are deduplicated, and each keeps its most common genes and DNA. The sample data list 50,000 to 70,000 distinct CDR3 sequences, and about 56% of these were observed just once. Less than 2.5% of the sample goes to the ten largest clones. The sequencing input was sorted CD4+, CD8+, or CD8+CD57+ T cells (not recorded which) from PBMCs. These receptors were obtained from a human donor in good health, serving as a control.

This clonotype is classed as medium-sized (0.01 to 0.1%). For the CDR3, the DNA is TGCGCCACCCACAGGTCAGGGGGGTCTGGCGGGGAGCTGTTTTTT. Protein product: CATHRSGGSGGELFF. The rearrangement joins TRBV10-2 to TRBJ2-2, with D maybe TRBD1 (7 bases). The V gene's germline CDR1 is WSHSY and CDR2 SAAADI. The CDR3 is 15 residues long. Trimming cost V 10 bases and J 7 bases, with 22 bases left between them.

The chain combines TRBV2 with TRBJ2-7; a weak D match, TRBD1 (6 bases). The CDR3 loop spans 13 amino acids. Germline V CDR1 and CDR2: SNHLY, FYNNEI. The V end lost 6 bases, the J end lost 0 bases, and 9 bases lay between the germline ends. The CDR3 sequence: CASRADSSYEQYF. The CDR3, as DNA: TGTGCCAGCAGGGCGGACAGCTCCTACGAGCAGTACTTC.

The rearrangement uses TRBV2 and TRBJ1-1; D gene uncertain. Germline V gene sequence: CDR1 SNHLY, CDR2 FYNNEI. Trimming stripped 6 bases from V and 1 base from J, with 12 bases between. There are 14 residues in the CDR3. The CDR3 coding sequence is TGTGCCAGCAGCAGTTTTCGGCAGAACACTGAAGCTTTCTTT. Its translation is CASSSFRQNTEAFF.

V gene TRBV24-1 combines with J gene TRBJ1-1; 8 nucleotides agree with TRBD1. The CDR3 contains 13 residues. Germline V gives CDR1 KGHDR, CDR2 SFDVKD. J gave up 7 bases and V 7 bases, and 7 bases lay outside the gene matches. The CDR3 DNA is TGTGCCACCAGGCTGACAGGGGACATTGAAGCTTTCTTT. Amino acids: CATRLTGDIEAFF.

The chain is built from TRBV4-1 and TRBJ2-7; 9 bases match TRBD1. This CDR3 comprises 18 residues. The ends lost 3 bases at V and 7 bases at J; junction bases unmatched: 19. The germline V gene encodes CDR1 MGHRA and CDR2 YSYEKL. The chain's CDR3 is CASSQVWPRGQGLGEQYF. The CDR3 DNA sequence: TGCGCCAGCAGCCAGGTTTGGCCCCGGGGACAGGGCCTGGGGGAGCAGTACTTC.

CDR3 protein: CAISDSAPYEQYF. The CDR3 DNA follows: TGTGCCATCAGCGACTCCGCGCCTTACGAGCAGTACTTC. The rearrangement uses TRBV10-3 and TRBJ2-7; D gene uncertain. The germline V gene has CDR1 ENHRY and CDR2 SYGVKD. The CDR3 runs to 13 residues. Trimming left V 6 bases short and J 4 bases short, with 13 bases between.

Only a few counts were recorded for this clonotype. CDR3 amino acids: CASRLQGNQPQHF. The CDR3 bases are TGTGCCAGCAGGCTACAGGGCAATCAGCCCCAGCATTTT. The V gene is TRBV2, the J gene TRBJ1-5; possibly TRBD1 for D (5 bases). The germline V and J ends were trimmed by 6 bases and 2 bases, with 8 bases remaining between them. This CDR3 is built from 13 residues. Germline assignment: CDR1 SNHLY and CDR2 FYNNEI. Based on the CDR3 plus reference TRBV2 and TRBJ1-5, the full variable domain is EPEVTQTPSHQVTQMGQEVILRCVPISNHLYFYWYRQILGQKVEFLVSFYNNEISEKSEIFDDQFSVERPDGSNFTLKIRSTKLEDSAMYFCASRLQGNQPQHFGDGTRLSIL.

Many counts were recorded for this clonotype. At one end the junction does not follow the germline gene, possibly because of a read error. The chain employs TRBV9 and TRBJ1-1; D is undetermined. The germline V gene encodes CDR1 SGDLS and CDR2 YYNGEE. The CDR3 runs to 16 residues. CDR3 protein: CASSARRGFMNTGAFF. The CDR3 nucleotides are TGTGCCAGCAGCGCCCGCCGCGGGTTCATGAACACTGGAGCTTTCTTT.

J is TRBJ1-3 and V is TRBV4-1; 7 bases fit TRBD1. Germline V gene data show CDR1 as MGHRA and CDR2 as YSYEKL. Trimming cost V 2 bases and J 4 bases; bases outside gene matches: 5. This CDR3 comprises 15 residues. The CDR3 bases are TGCGCCAGCAGCCAACCGGGGGACAGAGGAAACACCATATATTTT. Protein sequence: CASSQPGDRGNTIYF.

The chain uses TRBV19 and TRBJ1-6; 7 bases are shared with TRBD1. This CDR3 comprises 15 residues. Germline V gives CDR1 LNHDA, CDR2 SQIVND (reference sequence). V was pared by 5 bases and J by 7 bases, with 8 bases of the junction left unmatched. In nucleotides, the CDR3 is TGTGCCAGTAGTTCCTCCGGGACAGCAAATTCACCCCTCCACTTT. Translation: CASSSSGTANSPLHF.

This clonotype was counted at least ten times. J is TRBJ2-1 and V is TRBV12-3 or TRBV12-4; D is unclear. V shed 1 base and J shed 6 bases, with 4 bases lying between them. This CDR3 spans 12 amino acids. CDR3 nucleotides: TGTGCCAGCAGTTTAGTTGCCAATGAGCAGTTCTTC. The encoded protein is CASSLVANEQFF.

The V and J genes are TRBV7-2 and TRBJ1-6; 7 bases line up with TRBD1. Germline-derived CDR1 and CDR2 are SGHTA and FQGNSA. The V and J ends lost 3 bases and 9 bases, in that order; junction bases with no gene match: 5. There are 14 residues in the CDR3. DNA of the CDR3: TGTGCCAGCAGCTTGTTGCAGGGGGTTTCACCCCTCCACTTT. Translated: CASSLLQGVSPLHF.

The CDR3, as DNA: TGTGCCACCAGCAGAGACAGGGACAGGGGTCTCGAGCAGTACTTC. It encodes CATSRDRDRGLEQYF. The chain links TRBV15 to TRBJ2-7; 10 positions match TRBD1. CDR1 is LNHNV, CDR2 YYDKDF, per germline (reference sequence). Trimming cost V 0 bases and J 6 bases; bases outside gene matches: 5. The CDR3 covers 15 residues.

Notes on this clonotype: One end of the junction does not line up with germline, which may come from a read error. V gene TRBV11-2 combines with J gene TRBJ1-1; TRBD1 might be the D (5 bases). Germline V gives CDR1 SGHAT, CDR2 FQNNGV. The CDR3 length is 17 residues. CDR3 nucleotides: TGTGCCAGCAGCGTCCGACAGTACATCAATCCAAACACTGAAGCTTCCTTT. Its translation is CASSVRQYINPNTEASF. Supplemented by reference TRBV11-2 and TRBJ1-1, the full variable domain reads EAGVAQSPRYKIIEKRQSVAFWCNPISGHATLYWYQQILGQGPKLLIQFQNNGVVDDSQLPKDRFSAERLKGVDSTLKIQPAKLEDSAVYLCASSVRQYINPNTEASFGQGTRLTVV.

On this clonotype: A much larger clone sits a single nucleotide away, making a read error possible. CDR3 sequence reads: CASSRTARGEQFF. The CDR3 coding sequence is TGTGCCAGCAGCCGGACAGCCCGTGGTGAGCAGTTCTTC. The chain employs TRBV11-2 and TRBJ2-1; maybe TRBD1 (6 bases). CDR1 is SGHAT, CDR2 FQNNGV, per germline. The CDR3 has 13 residues. Trimming cost V 5 bases and J 9 bases, with 14 bases left between them.

As for this clonotype: A much larger clone differs by one base, so this may be a read error. The V gene is TRBV6-2 or TRBV6-3, the J gene TRBJ2-7; TRBD1 agrees at 9 bases. The CDR3 runs 14 residues. The germline V gene encodes CDR1 MNHEY and CDR2 SVGEGT. The CDR3 DNA follows: TGTGCCGGCAGTTACTCGACAGGGGGTTACGAGCAGTACTTC. The encoded protein is CAGSYSTGGYEQYF.

The chain's CDR3 is CASRYGQGMRGDQPQHF. In nucleotides, the CDR3 is TGTGCCAGTAGATATGGACAGGGAATGAGGGGAGATCAGCCCCAGCATTTT. V gene TRBV19 combines with J gene TRBJ1-5; 8 nucleotides agree with TRBD1. The CDR3 loop spans 17 amino acids. The ends lost 6 bases at V and 5 bases at J; junction bases unmatched: 15. CDR1 LNHDA and CDR2 SQIVND come from the germline V gene (reference sequence).

A few counts support this clonotype. The junction differs from germline at one of its ends, possibly a read error. The V call is TRBV30, the J call TRBJ1-1; unclear D gene. The V gene's germline CDR1 is GTSNPN and CDR2 SVGIG (reference sequence). This CDR3 region has 14 residues. The DNA of the CDR3 is TGTACCTGGAGTGTGAGGGCGGTGTGGACTGAAGCTTTCTTT. The encoded protein is CTWSVRAVWTEAFF.

V and J are TRBV10-3 and TRBJ2-5, with 11 positions matching TRBD2. CDR3 length: 16 amino acids. The V gene's germline CDR1 is ENHRY and CDR2 SYGVKD. V dropped 6 bases and J dropped 5; count of bases not matched to a gene: 11. CDR3 protein: CAIRTEIIAGGETQYF. The CDR3 DNA reads as TGTGCCATCAGGACAGAAATAATAGCGGGAGGGGAGACCCAGTACTTC.

The sample holds a few counts of this clonotype. This sequence joins TRBV2 and TRBJ1-5; 12 bases are a match to TRBD1. V gave up 5 bases and J gave up 7 bases; unmatched junction bases: 6. The CDR3 covers 15 residues. Germline CDR1 reads SNHLY; CDR2 reads FYNNEI. CDR3 amino acids: CASSPGTGGRQPQHF. The CDR3, as DNA: TGTGCCAGCAGTCCCGGGACAGGGGGCAGGCAGCCCCAGCATTTT.

Ten or more counts support this clonotype. The chain is built from TRBV12-3 or TRBV12-4 and TRBJ2-7; D gene unclear. The ends were cut back, 3 bases at V and 2 bases at J, with 11 bases in the middle. CDR3 length equals 14 residues. The CDR3 sequence: CASSFTDRTYEQYF. The CDR3 bases are TGTGCCAGCAGTTTCACAGATAGGACCTACGAGCAGTACTTC.

This chain joins TRBV20-1 and TRBJ1-4, with 9 nucleotides matching TRBD1. Germline-derived CDR1 and CDR2 are DFQATT and SNEGSKA (reference sequence). Losses at the gene ends were 2 bases for V and 8 bases for J; bases not matched to a gene: 6. The CDR3 consists of 14 residues. Written as DNA, the CDR3 is TGCAGTGCTAGACGGACAGGGGTAGGGGAAAAACTGTTTTTT. Amino acid sequence: CSARRTGVGEKLFF.

This chain connects TRBV10-2 to TRBJ2-7, with D possibly TRBD1 on 6 matching bases. The CDR3 has 14 residues. Germline lookup yields CDR1 WSHSY and CDR2 SAAADI. Trimming took off 4 bases at V and 6 bases at J, with 16 bases between the two ends. CDR3 sequence (DNA): TGCGCCAGCAGTGGACCTATCGGGACACCCGAGCAGTACTTC. Protein sequence: CASSGPIGTPEQYF.

Regarding this clonotype: At one boundary the junction diverges from the germline segment, which might be a read error. This chain uses TRBV25-1 with TRBJ2-1; D unresolved. The CDR3 runs 14 residues. The germline V gene encodes CDR1 MGHDK and CDR2 SYGVNS. CDR3: CVSSDVLFYNEQFF. CDR3 coding DNA: TGTGTCAGCAGTGACGTTCTTTTTTACAATGAGCAGTTCTTC.

The chain recombines TRBV2 with TRBJ2-7, with D possibly being TRBD2 (5 bases). Germline-derived CDR1 and CDR2 are SNHLY and FYNNEI. The CDR3 runs 10 residues. V lost 4 bases to trimming and J lost 7 bases, with 5 bases between them. The CDR3: CASSGGEQYF. The DNA of the CDR3 is TGTGCCAGCAGTGGAGGGGAGCAGTACTTC.

This clonotype was recorded at least ten times. The chain combines TRBV6-2 or TRBV6-3 with TRBJ1-3; D remains ambiguous. Trimming left V 0 bases short and J 3 bases short, with 6 bases between. Per the germline V gene, CDR1 is MNHEY and CDR2 is SVGEGT. CDR3 length: 14 residues. In nucleotides, the CDR3 is TGTGCCAGCAGTTACTCCAGGAATGGAAACACCATATATTTT. Its protein product is CASSYSRNGNTIYF.

In its sample, this clonotype was seen many times. The CDR3, as DNA: TGTGCCAGCAGCTTATCTGGACAGACCCTAGGGGAGACCCAGTACTTC. This codes for CASSLSGQTLGETQYF. The chain carries TRBV7-6 and TRBJ2-5, with TRBD1 as a possible D gene (6 bases). CDR3 length: 16 amino acids. The V and J ends lost 2 bases and 5 bases respectively, with 18 bases between them. The germline V gene has CDR1 SGHVS and CDR2 FNYEAQ.